The sequence of this T cell receptor (beta chain) was determined in a study of shared clonotypes between healthy human individuals. This table comes from immunoSEQ multiplex PCR, and its TCRdb copy is limited to in-frame clones, with some not included. The data hold 2.3 million or so clones, with about 92% observed a single time. Points on this clone: The antigen remains undetermined.

Study conclusions and caveats: Memory subsets generally showed smaller estimated richness than naive subsets did. Among a handful of donors, roughly 5.4% of naive CD4 clonotypes were found in common. The four-donor shared clonotypes exceeded non-shared clonotypes in generation probability, with non-shared ones scoring lower. Genetic and exposure-history diversity was limited by the small donor number.

Germline V lookup: CDR1 KGHSH, CDR2 LQKENI. V lost 2 bases and J 5 bases, leaving 7 bases between the germline ends. The CDR3 is 12 residues long. The sequence came from a man younger than 30 in good health. Some clones in this sample may be carry-over from other donors' samples. Sequencing used naive CD4+ T cells from PBMCs. Subset of the sample: CD45RA+ positively selected. The V call is TRBV18, the J call TRBJ2-7, with D unclear. The CDR3 reads CASSPTRDEQYF. CDR3 sequence (DNA): TGTGCCAGCTCACCAACCCGGGACGAGCAGTACTTC.